This is a list of T cell receptor beta chains from one sample in a study of neurological immune-mediated disorders. TCRdb itself ran the 5' RACE reads through MiXCR, one entry per CDR3 protein. This table holds approximately 20,000 distinct CDR3 sequences, roughly a sixth found once. Sequencing input: CD8+ T cells from blood. These receptors all come from a woman between 18 and 29 years old with multiple sclerosis. The CDR3 runs from the conserved cysteine through the conserved F or W. A D gene is named only where the DNA matches it firmly. Rows may omit the clone size; those that give it use once, few, many or a size class.

>TRBJ1-2|many|TRBV20-1|TRBD1
TGCAGTGCTAGAGAAGGGACAGGGTATGGCTACACCTTC
CSAREGTGYGYTF
>TRBJ2-1|many|TRBV10-3|TRBD2
TGTGCCATCAGGGGACTAGCGGTGTATGAGCAGTTCTTC
CAIRGLAVYEQFF
>TRBJ2-3|.|TRBV7-2|TRBD2
TGTGCCAGCAGCTTAGCTCCTAGCGGGGGTACGGCAGATACGCAGTATTTT
CASSLAPSGGTADTQYF
>TRBJ2-1|many|TRBV20-1|.
TGCAGTGCTAGGGGCCTACAAGAATACAATGAGCAGTTCTTC
CSARGLQEYNEQFF
>TRBJ1-1|.|TRBV5-4|.
TGTGCCAGCCTACAGTTAGAAGCTTTCTTT
CASLQLEAFF
>TRBJ2-6|medium-sized|TRBV9|TRBD2
TGTGCCAGCAGCGTTTCTCCAAGACTAGCGGGGGGGCACGGGGCCAACGTCCTGACTTTC
CASSVSPRLAGGHGANVLTF
>TRBJ2-2|many|TRBV6-5|TRBD2
TGTGCCAGCAGTCCCTCTAGCGGGCCGAACACCGGGGAGCTGTTTTTT
CASSPSSGPNTGELFF
>TRBJ2-3|many|TRBV11-1|.
TGTGCCAGCAGCTTAAGGCGGGGCTCAGATACGCAGTATTTT
CASSLRRGSDTQYF
>TRBJ2-1|many|TRBV9|.
TGTGCCAGCAGCGTACAACCCTACGACGGCTACAATGAGCAGTTCTTC
CASSVQPYDGYNEQFF
>TRBJ2-1|once|TRBV5-1|TRBD2
TGCGCCAGCAGCTTGCGCGGGGGGCGTTCCTACAATGAGCAGTTCTTC
CASSLRGGRSYNEQFF
>TRBJ1-2|many|TRBV29-1|.
TGCAGCGTTGAAGAGTTCCCGGGGCGCGGGTATGGCTACACCTTC
CSVEEFPGRGYGYTF
>TRBJ2-1|medium-sized|TRBV7-6|.
TGTGCCAGCAGCTCATCCCGGCCAAATGAGCAGTTCTTC
CASSSSRPNEQFF
>TRBJ2-2|.|TRBV29-1|.
TGCAGCGTTGCTTCCGCCGGTTTGAACACCGGGGAGCTGTTTTTT
CSVASAGLNTGELFF
>TRBJ1-2|many|TRBV10-3|.
TGTGCCATCCCCGGTAATGGGGTCCCACTTCTTGGCTACACCTTC
CAIPGNGVPLLGYTF
>TRBJ2-7|many|TRBV9|.
TGTGCCAGCAGCGCCGGAGATCGGGGCTTAGAGCAGTACTTC
CASSAGDRGLEQYF
>TRBJ2-1|medium-sized|TRBV24-1|TRBD2
TGTGCCGCAGGAGATATTAGCGGGGGTAGCTCCTACAATGAGCAGTTCTTC
CAAGDISGGSSYNEQFF
>TRBJ1-1|many|TRBV11-2|.
TGTGCCAGCAGCCCCAGGACAGAAAGCATGAACACTGAAGCTTTCTTT
CASSPRTESMNTEAFF
>TRBJ2-7|few|TRBV10-1|.
TGCGCCAGCAGTGGGCCCCAATCCGGGACCGCGGGGAGCTCCTACGAGCAGTACTTC
CASSGPQSGTAGSSYEQYF
>TRBJ2-3|many|TRBV29-1|.
TGCAGCGTTGGAGGGGGTGGTACAGATACGCAGTATTTT
CSVGGGGTDTQYF
>TRBJ2-3|many|TRBV5-1|.
TGCGCCAGCAGCTGGAGGAACACAGATACGCAGTATTTT
CASSWRNTDTQYF
>TRBJ1-6|few|TRBV7-9|.
TGTGCCAGCAGCTTCCTCCGAGGATGGAATTCACCCCTCCACTTT
CASSFLRGWNSPLHF
>TRBJ2-7|many|TRBV11-2|.
TGTGCCAGCAGCCCCACCGGGGACTACGAGCAGTACTTC
CASSPTGDYEQYF
>TRBJ1-1|.|TRBV9|.
TGTGCCAGCAGCGTAGGAATCGGATCAACTTGGGCTGAAGCTTTCTTT
CASSVGIGSTWAEAFF
>TRBJ2-3|.|TRBV7-2|TRBD2
TGTGCCAGCAGCCCTCGGGGGGGGTGGACAGATACGCAGTATTTT
CASSPRGGWTDTQYF